The source of this T cell receptor (beta chain) is a study of blood T cells in healthy people across ages (dated by TCRdb to between 2015 and 2017). Regarding the research as a whole: In model experiments, roughly one uniquely barcoded TCR beta cDNA molecule per two T cells was captured by template switching. Using the same blood draw, the study looked at two additional independent replicas of 1 million unique cDNA reads for two donors, one aged 18 to 30 and the other aged 80 or older. To track age-related changes in TCR beta repertoire diversity, the study relied on deep sequencing normalized with unique cDNA molecular identifiers. Four age groups were formed from the donors: young (average 16 years), middle-aged (approximately 40), aged (62) and long-lived (about 75).

This clonotype turned up a few times. This receptor's antigen is unknown. Within one base of it there is no much larger clone, and no base qualities were kept. Counted from cysteine to phenylalanine, this CDR3 has 15 amino acids. Of the read, only the CDR3 DNA is kept; its 45 bases are in frame from base 1. A distance of 11 bases separates the germline ends of V and J, which lose 3 bases and 0 bases respectively. CDR1 and CDR2 are read off the germline V gene as KGHSH and LQKENI. Preparation of the library involved 5' RACE. Sequenced using an Illumina HiSeq 2500. A second PCR of roughly 6 to 12 cycles was performed with a sample-barcoded 5' primer and a J-beta primer mix. A unique molecular identifier was introduced onto each TCR beta cDNA molecule by a template-switch 5' adaptor carrying 12 random nucleotides. At least 3 million CDR3-containing paired-end reads were obtained from each sample. First-strand cDNA was synthesized from all RNA with the Mint cDNA synthesis kit, primed by a TRBC-specific oligonucleotide. Following uracil-DNA glycosylase treatment, a first 18-cycle PCR with universal primers M1SS and BC2_uni_R was performed on all cDNA. The original methods were these. For normalization, 1 million high-quality reads, each with a distinct molecular identifier, were randomly selected from each sample. Reads sharing molecular identifiers were discarded rather than binned into consensus sequences. MiTCR, with a Q25 quality threshold and the strictest error-elimination algorithm, was used for CDR3 identification, clonotype clustering and error correction. A nonparametric unseen species model with Euler transformation was used to estimate a lower bound on total TCR beta diversity. In TCRdb, the public reads were trimmed at Q25 with fastp and aligned with MiXCR, with productive beta chains retained. Entries that share a CDR3 protein sequence are merged under the most common genes and DNA. These V and J calls originate from TCRdb's pipeline instead of the authors' own analysis. The sample table lists more than 900,000 distinct CDR3 sequences, less than 25% of them with a count of one. Less than 0.85% of the sample comes from the top ten.

Beyond this particular receptor, the publication reports: Since profiling was done on bulk unsorted PBMCs, naive and antigen-experienced compartments could not be conclusively compared. There was a strong correlation between observed TCR beta diversity and the percentage of naive T cells measured by flow cytometry. Donor CMV infection status was unknown, potentially confounding age-related changes in expanded clonotypes. Estimates of total diversity based on one million sequenced T cells were considered lower bounds and underestimates. Compared with the aged group, the long-lived group had more naive CD4+ T cells, fewer expanded clones and increased TCR diversity, a pattern suggesting age selection. As age increased, observed TCR beta diversity per million T cells dropped in a roughly linear way, and a significant reduction was already evident by age 40.

The donors were roughly 40 Caucasian individuals from Russia, aged 6 to 90 years, who were systemically healthy. About 10 milliliters of peripheral blood were collected from each donor into EDTA-treated Vacutainer tubes. Ficoll-Paque density-gradient centrifugation was used to isolate PBMCs, with at least 6.5 million per sample. Total RNA was extracted from PBMCs with Trizol reagent, with at least 5.5 micrograms obtained per sample. Naive CD45RAhigh/CD27high T cell percentages were measured by flow cytometry on a PBMC aliquot from every donor. The sample was also linked to a second study, of T cells of mothers and their children. As noted in the second study: The donors were nine systemically healthy Caucasian individuals, made up of three mothers and their six children. cDNA synthesis used all of the extracted RNA, with about 1.5 ug of RNA in each 15 ul reaction. In the second PCR, the M1S primer introduced both the sample barcodes and 2-4 random nucleotides. More than 8.5 million TCR beta CDR3 reads were obtained from each mother, and some 3.2 million reads were obtained from each child. In both related and unrelated pairs, thymic selection shapes the output of TCR recombination in a similar way, with inherited differences having only a minor effect. Normalized repertoire overlap was always slightly but never significantly higher in related than unrelated mother-child pairs. Persistent microchimeric T cell clones were not detected, at a sensitivity of roughly 100 clones per million clonotypes. In the study, deep NGS was used to compare the TCR beta repertoires of mothers and children, and features distinguishing related mother-child pairs from unrelated individuals were sought. The mean age was around 42 +/- 4 years for the mothers and approximately 11 +/- 4 years for the children. After adapter ligation was performed with NEBNext reagents, the libraries were sequenced on an Illumina HiSeq 2000 with 100+100 nt paired-end reads. To prevent cross-contamination, the mother and child libraries were prepared one month apart and sequenced in separate runs. Between 500,000 and 2,000,000 distinct TCR beta clonotypes were identified per donor. Naive TCR beta clonotypes were estimated from low-frequency clonotypes matched to each donor's FACS-determined naive share, without sorting.

This TCR was recovered from a girl between 2 and 10 years old in good health. The sequenced sample consisted of blood. The chain links TRBV18 with TRBJ1-1; the D gene assignment is ambiguous. The nucleotide sequence reads TGTGCCAGCTCACCCACTGCTATGATGAACACTGAAGCTTTCTTT. This is translated as CASSPTAMMNTEAFF.